The next 12 T cell receptor beta chains were all read from a single sample in a study of metastatic and nonmetastatic thyroid tumors (dated by TCRdb to about 2020). Before undergoing thyroid surgery, none of the patients had been given any kind of treatment. Preparation of the library involved PCR. The run used an Illumina HiSeq 4000. TCRdb's own reprocessing of the public reads used fastp at Q25 and MiXCR and kept productive beta chains. For this sample there are tens of thousands of clones; roughly 12% appear just once. Jointly, the top ten make up roughly 10% of the sample. The sequenced material came from blood. These receptors were taken from a female donor with papillary thyroid cancer or a benign thyroid nodule (not recorded which). Some clones in this sample may be carry-over from other donors' samples.

Many counts were recorded for this clone. The rearrangement joins TRBV5-1 to TRBJ1-3, with D unresolved. The CDR3 sequence is 15 residues long. CDR1 and CDR2 from the germline V gene are SGHRS and YFSETQ. With 0 bases removed from V and 0 bases from J, the gap between germline ends came to 7 bases. The CDR3 region has the DNA TGCGCCAGCAGCTTGGAACCGACCTCTGGAAACACCATATATTTT. This codes for CASSLEPTSGNTIYF.

Many counts were recorded for this clone. The genes are TRBV15 and TRBJ1-1; D not resolved. This CDR3 is built from 14 residues. Trimming left V 1 base short and J 3 bases short, with 9 bases between. Per the germline V gene, CDR1 is LNHNV and CDR2 is YYDKDF (reference sequence). The CDR3 DNA reads as TGTGCCACCAGCAGAGGGAGGTACGACACTGAAGCTTTCTTT. It specifies CATSRGRYDTEAFF.

In its sample, this clone was seen many times. The chain employs TRBV5-1 and TRBJ2-3, with 8 bases identical to TRBD2. After removal of 4 bases from V and 1 base from J, the junction contained 5 bases not matched to a gene. The germline gives CDR1 SGHRS, CDR2 YFSETQ. The CDR3 consists of 15 residues. CDR3 coding DNA: TGCGCCAGCAGCCTCACCGGGGGGGGCACAGATACGCAGTATTTT. It codes for CASSLTGGGTDTQYF.

This clone was observed at least ten times. The genes are TRBV19 and TRBJ1-5; tentative D call: TRBD1 (6 bases). With 4 bases removed from V and 5 bases from J, the gap between germline ends came to 9 bases. Germline V CDR1 and CDR2: LNHDA, SQIVND (reference sequence). The CDR3 loop spans 13 amino acids. CDR3 sequence (DNA): TGTGCCAGTAGTACACAGGGTCATCAGCCCCAGCATTTT. Residues: CASSTQGHQPQHF. Supplemented by reference TRBV19 and TRBJ1-5, the full variable domain reads DGGITQSPKYLFRKEGQNVTLSCEQNLNHDAMYWYRQDPGQGLRLIYYSQIVNDFQKGDIAEGYSVSREKKESFPLTVTSAQKNPTAFYLCASSTQGHQPQHFGDGTRLSIL.

A few counts support this clone. A much larger clone lies a single base off, so this may be a read error. The same CDR3 can be traced to other DNA sequences in this sample. V and J are TRBV27 and TRBJ2-4; 7 positions match TRBD1. CDR3 size: 13 residues. V was pared by 5 bases and J by 4 bases, with 2 bases of the junction left unmatched. Per germline, CDR1 MNHEY and CDR2 SMNVEV (reference sequence). The CDR3 sequence is CASSRQGKNIQYF. In DNA form, the CDR3 reads TGTGCCAGCAGTAGACAGGGTAAAAACATTCAGTACTTC.

This clone was counted at least ten times. The chain is built from TRBV24-1 and TRBJ2-1; no firm D call. The CDR3 is 14 amino acids. Trimming cost V 1 base and J 4 bases, with 7 bases left between them. CDR1 KGHDR and CDR2 SFDVKD come from the germline V gene. The CDR3: CATSDFATYNEQFF. Written as DNA, the CDR3 is TGTGCCACCAGTGATTTCGCAACTTACAATGAGCAGTTCTTC.

In regard to this clone: A clone one base away is much larger, so this may be a read error. The CDR3 DNA reads TGTGCCAGCATTGGGCCATATAATTCACCCCTCCACTTT. Its protein is CASIGPYNSPLHF. This chain connects TRBV28 to TRBJ1-6; D uncertain. The V end lost 7 bases, the J end lost 4 bases, and 8 bases lay between the germline ends. The germline V gene has CDR1 MDHEN and CDR2 SYDVKM. This CDR3 contains 13 residues.

This clone was detected only a few times. An end of the junction does not agree with germline; a read error may underlie this. J is TRBJ2-6 and V is TRBV28, with TRBD2 identical over 9 bases. Germline loops: CDR1 MDHEN, CDR2 SYDVKM. This CDR3 region has 16 residues. The CDR3 sequence is CASSSTGAGGANFLTF. The CDR3 nucleotides are TGTGCCAGCAGTTCAACAGGGGCGGGAGGGGCCAACTTCCTGACTTTC.

This clone appeared many times. The chain couples TRBV4-3 to TRBJ2-1; the match to TRBD2 covers 15 bases. The CDR3 has 14 amino acids. The V gene end was trimmed by 2 bases and the J gene end by 14 bases; junction bases not matched to a gene: 4. CDR1 and CDR2 from the germline V gene are LGHNA and YSLEER. CDR3 in amino acids: CASSQTGLAGGEFF. In nucleotides, the CDR3 is TGCGCCAGCAGCCAAACTGGACTAGCGGGAGGGGAGTTCTTC.

DNA for the CDR3: TGTGCCAGCATCACTTGGGGACAGGGGACGAACACTGAAGCTTTCTTT. It specifies CASITWGQGTNTEAFF. This rearrangement joins TRBV11-1 to TRBJ1-1; TRBD1 matches at 10 bases. This CDR3 region has 16 residues. CDR1 and CDR2 (germline): SGHAT, FQDESV (reference sequence). Unmatched junction bases numbered 9, after V lost 7 bases and J lost 1 base.

Notes on this clone: A much larger clone differs by one base, so this may be a read error. Other DNA sequences in this specimen translate into the identical CDR3. The chain is built from TRBV5-4 and TRBJ2-1, with D uncertain. The CDR3 is 16 amino acids. The ends were cut back, 3 bases at V and 2 bases at J, with 15 bases in the middle. Germline V gives CDR1 SGHNT, CDR2 YYREEE (reference sequence). CDR3 loop: CASSSDGAHPYNEQFF. The CDR3 bases are TGTGCCAGCAGCTCGGATGGTGCCCACCCCTACAATGAGCAGTTCTTC. The full variable domain, completed using reference TRBV5-4 and TRBJ2-1, is ETGVTQSPTHLIKTRGQQVTLRCSSQSGHNTVSWYQQALGQGPQFIFQYYREEENGRGNFPPRFSGLQFPNYSSELNVNALELDDSALYLCASSSDGAHPYNEQFFGPGTRLTVL.

This clone was recorded at least ten times. V gene TRBV4-2 combines with J gene TRBJ2-1, with a weak D call TRBD2 (5 bases). Looked up from germline, CDR1 is LGHNA and CDR2 is YNFKEQ. This CDR3 comprises 15 residues. Trimming pared 0 bases from V and 7 bases from J, leaving 13 bases between. CDR3 bases: TGTGCCAGCAGCCAAGAAGCGCCGAGCGGTAATGAGCAGTTCTTC. This gives the protein CASSQEAPSGNEQFF.